This T cell receptor (beta chain) was retrieved from a study of cytomegalovirus exposure and HLA in healthy donors. Findings and limits, study-wide: An analysis that was carried out later associated 15,000 to 20,000 TCR beta sequences with HLA alleles at 0.05 false discovery rate. Later on, an analysis found that several of the most significant clusters appeared to be linked to common viral pathogens, which included parvovirus B19. The analysis excluded some indistinguishable V segments, including TRBV6-2 and TRBV6-3.

The PCR used 60 Vbeta and 13 Jbeta primers. Assay: immunoSEQ multiplex PCR; the TCRdb copy retains only in-frame clones and omits some. The sample yields under 40,000 clones, of which the top ten take up around 1.9%. Concerning this clone: Its antigen is as yet unknown.

Per the germline V gene, CDR1 is LNHDA and CDR2 is SQIVND (reference sequence). Deletions cut 4 bases from V and 3 bases from J, with 10 bases between. This CDR3 comprises 14 residues. V and J are TRBV19 and TRBJ1-3; the D is unclear. The clonotype originates from a woman in her 40s in good health and CMV-seropositive. The sequenced sample consisted of PBMCs. CDR3: CASSTGSFGNTIYF. The DNA of the CDR3 is TGTGCCAGTAGTACAGGTAGTTTTGGAAACACCATATATTTT.